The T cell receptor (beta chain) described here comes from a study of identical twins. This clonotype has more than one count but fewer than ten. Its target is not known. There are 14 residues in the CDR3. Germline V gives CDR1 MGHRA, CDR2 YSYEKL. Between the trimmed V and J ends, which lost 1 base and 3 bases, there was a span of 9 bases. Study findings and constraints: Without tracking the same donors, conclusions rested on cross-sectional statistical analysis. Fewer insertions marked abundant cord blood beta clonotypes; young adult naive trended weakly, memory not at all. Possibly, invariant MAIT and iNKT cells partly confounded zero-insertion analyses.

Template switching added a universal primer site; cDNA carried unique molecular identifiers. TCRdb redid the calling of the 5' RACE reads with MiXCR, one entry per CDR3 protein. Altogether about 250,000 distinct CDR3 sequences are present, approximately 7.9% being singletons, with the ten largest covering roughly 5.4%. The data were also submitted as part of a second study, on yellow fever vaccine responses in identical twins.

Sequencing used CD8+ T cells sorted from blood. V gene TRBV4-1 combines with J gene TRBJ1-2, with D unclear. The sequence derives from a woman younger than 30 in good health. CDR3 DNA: TGCGCCAGCAGCCAAGGAGTCAGTCACTATGGCTACACCTTC. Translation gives CASSQGVSHYGYTF.